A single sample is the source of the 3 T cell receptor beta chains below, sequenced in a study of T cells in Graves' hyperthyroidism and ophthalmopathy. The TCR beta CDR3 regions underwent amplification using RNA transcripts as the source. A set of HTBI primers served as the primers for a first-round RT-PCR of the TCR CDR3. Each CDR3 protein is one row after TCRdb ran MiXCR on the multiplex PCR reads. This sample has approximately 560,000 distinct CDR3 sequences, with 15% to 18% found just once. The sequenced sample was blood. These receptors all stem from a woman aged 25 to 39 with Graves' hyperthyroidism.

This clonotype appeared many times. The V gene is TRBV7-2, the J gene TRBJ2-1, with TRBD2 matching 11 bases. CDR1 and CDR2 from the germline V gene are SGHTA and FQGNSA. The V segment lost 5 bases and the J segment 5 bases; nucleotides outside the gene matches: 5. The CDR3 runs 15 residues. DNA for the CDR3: TGTGCCAGCAGCACCGGGACTAGCGGTAACAATGAGCAGTTCTTC. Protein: CASSTGTSGNNEQFF.

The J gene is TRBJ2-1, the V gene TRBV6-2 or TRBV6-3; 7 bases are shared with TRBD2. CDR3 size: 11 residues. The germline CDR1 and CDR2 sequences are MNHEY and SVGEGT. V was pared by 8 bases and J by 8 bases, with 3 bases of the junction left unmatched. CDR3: CASGRVDEQFF. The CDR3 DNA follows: TGTGCCAGCGGGAGGGTCGATGAGCAGTTCTTC.

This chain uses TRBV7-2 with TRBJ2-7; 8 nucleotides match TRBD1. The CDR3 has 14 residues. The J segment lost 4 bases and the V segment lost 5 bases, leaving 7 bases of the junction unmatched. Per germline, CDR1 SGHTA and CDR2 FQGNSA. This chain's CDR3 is CASSRTTGEYEQYF. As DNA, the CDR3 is TGTGCCAGCAGCCGAACGACAGGGGAGTACGAGCAGTACTTC.